This TCR beta chain was captured in a study of early T cells in non-severe SARS-CoV-2 infection. Overall study context: Unsorted whole-blood RNA was sequenced in bulk, leaving chains unpaired. Study findings and constraints: Comparison of clonotypes with VDJdb favored anti-spike CD8 responses while missing private and CD4 specificities.

Unique molecular identifier tags were affixed to discrete cDNA molecules. MiXCR was run by TCRdb on the 5' RACE reads, yielding one entry per CDR3 protein. This sample has about 50,000 distinct CDR3 sequences, with 8% to 11% found just once. The CDR3 spans 10 residues. Trimming stripped 3 bases from V and 9 bases from J, with 3 bases between. This clonotype was detected ten times or more. Its antigen remains unknown. Sequencing used whole blood. The chain combines TRBV12-3 or TRBV12-4 with TRBJ2-1; D not certain. The receptor was derived from an adult who was a healthcare worker with PCR-confirmed SARS-CoV-2 infection or an uninfected control (not recorded which). Here the CDR3 reads CASSFGEQFF. In DNA, the CDR3 is TGTGCCAGCAGTTTTGGTGAGCAGTTCTTC.